This is a list of T cell receptor beta chains from one sample in a study of long-term antiretroviral therapy in people with HIV. TCRdb keeps only in-frame clones here, not all; method: immunoSEQ multiplex PCR. The sample lists around 16,000 clones, under 85% seen once, with approximately 13% in the top ten. Sequences were derived from unsorted PBMCs, sampled just over 3.1 years after starting antiretroviral therapy. The receptor set was obtained from a woman in her 40s with HIV. The CDR3 runs from the conserved cysteine through the conserved F or W. Fields, in order: V gene, CDR3 length, J gene, clone size, D gene, CDR3 protein, CDR3 DNA. A D gene is named only where the DNA matches it firmly. Rows give clone size only sometimes, using once, few, many, or a class for an expanded clone.

>TRBV18|17|TRBJ1-1|NA|TRBD1
CASSPRTGILSPTEAFF
TGTGCCAGCTCACCCCGGACAGGGATCCTCTCCCCCACTGAAGCTTTCTTT
>TRBV2|16|TRBJ1-5|NA|NA
CASSEGGAGGYQPQHF
TGTGCCAGCAGTGAGGGAGGCGCCGGAGGATATCAGCCCCAGCATTTT
>TRBV4-1|11|TRBJ2-1|NA|NA
CASSQYNEQFF
TGCGCCAGCAGCCAATACAATGAGCAGTTCTTC
>TRBV29-1|12|TRBJ1-1|NA|TRBD1
CSVDRDRTEAFF
TGCAGCGTGGACCGGGACAGAACTGAAGCTTTCTTT
>TRBV4-3|15|TRBJ1-1|NA|TRBD1
CASSPRTGVSTEAFF
TGCGCCAGCAGCCCGCGGACAGGGGTGAGCACTGAAGCTTTCTTT
>TRBV7-8|18|TRBJ2-3|NA|NA
CASSYGSNPALSTDTQYF
TGTGCCAGCAGCTACGGTAGTAATCCCGCCCTTAGCACAGATACGCAGTATTTT
>TRBV18|12|TRBJ2-3|NA|NA
CASSPIGVSLNF
TGTGCCAGCTCACCCATAGGGGTCTCCCTGAATTTT
>TRBV27|14|TRBJ2-7|NA|TRBD1
CASSLDNRGQEQYF
TGTGCCAGCAGTTTGGACAACAGGGGGCAGGAGCAGTACTTC
>TRBV30|15|TRBJ2-5|NA|NA
CAWKGGGAGQETQYF
TGTGCCTGGAAGGGGGGGGGCGCGGGTCAAGAGACCCAGTACTTC
>TRBV6-5|16|TRBJ1-2|NA|TRBD1
CASSSQTGTGSYGYTF
TGTGCCAGCAGTTCACAGACCGGGACAGGGAGCTATGGCTACACCTTC
>TRBV29-1|10|TRBJ1-1|NA|NA
CSVGEPEAFF
TGCAGCGTGGGCGAGCCTGAAGCTTTCTTT
>TRBV29-1|13|TRBJ2-5|once|NA
CSVELGAAETQYF
TGCAGCGTTGAACTAGGGGCAGCGGAGACCCAGTACTTC
>TRBV6-6|13|TRBJ1-2|NA|NA
CASTLTGQYGYTF
TGTGCCAGCACCCTGACAGGTCAATATGGCTACACCTTC
>TRBV6-1|15|TRBJ1-4|NA|NA
CASNPFAGTIEKLFF
TGTGCCAGCAACCCGTTCGCCGGGACTATTGAAAAACTGTTTTTT
>TRBV12-5|16|TRBJ2-1|NA|TRBD1
CASGLVQGAAYNEQFF
TGTGCTAGTGGTTTGGTACAGGGGGCCGCCTACAATGAGCAGTTCTTC
>TRBV7-9|15|TRBJ2-2|NA|NA
CASSLRADNTGELFF
TGTGCCAGCAGCTTACGAGCGGATAACACCGGGGAGCTGTTTTTT
>TRBV2|17|TRBJ1-2|NA|NA
CASSETEGTSANYGYTF
TGTGCCAGCAGTGAAACGGAGGGGACCTCAGCTAACTATGGCTACACCTTC
>TRBV7-8|13|TRBJ1-5|NA|NA
CASSLDREQPQHF
TGTGCCAGCAGCTTAGATCGGGAGCAGCCCCAGCATTTT
>TRBV30|18|TRBJ1-5|NA|TRBD1
CAWSETGTGVDSNQPQHF
TGTGCCTGGAGTGAAACCGGGACAGGGGTAGATAGCAATCAGCCCCAGCATTTT
>TRBV7-8|19|TRBJ1-5|NA|TRBD1
CASSKRRMGQGPFNQPQHF
TGTGCCAGCAGCAAGAGGAGGATGGGACAGGGGCCGTTCAATCAGCCCCAGCATTTT
>TRBV19|16|TRBJ2-7|few|NA
CASSTPQVGPAYEQYF
TGTGCCAGTAGTACCCCACAGGTGGGTCCTGCCTACGAGCAGTACTTC
>TRBV5-6|15|TRBJ2-7|NA|NA
CASSQGTDPSYEQYF
TGTGCCAGCAGCCAAGGGACGGACCCCTCCTACGAGCAGTACTTC
>TRBV11-2|14|TRBJ2-3|once|NA
CASSQLISTDTQYF
TGTGCCAGCAGCCAACTGATCAGCACAGATACGCAGTATTTT
>TRBV6-1|15|TRBJ2-2|NA|TRBD1
CASRGTGGVAGELFF
TGTGCCAGCAGGGGGACAGGGGGAGTAGCCGGGGAGCTGTTTTTT
>TRBV5-6|15|TRBJ1-2|NA|NA
CASSLGNPGAYGYTF
TGTGCCAGCAGCTTGGGAAACCCGGGAGCCTATGGCTACACCTTC